Reported below is one TCR beta chain. This sample is drawn from a study of PD-L1 blockade in urothelial cancer. Study context: Every 3 weeks, patients received intravenous atezolizumab 1,200 mg, beginning 2014. At 3 weeks (second dose) and 6 weeks after starting treatment, blood was analyzed.

TCRdb's copy holds only in-frame clones and misses some; the assay was immunoSEQ multiplex PCR. The sample has 50,000 or so clones, approximately 83% seen once. The V end lost 5 bases, the J end lost 2 bases, and 14 bases lay between the germline ends. Germline-derived CDR1 and CDR2 are SGHTA and FQGTGA. The CDR3 spans 15 residues. Time point indicated: peripheral blood 6 weeks after treatment start. The sequences come from PBMCs, collected around atezolizumab (anti-PD-L1) treatment. This sequence was found in a man aged 55 to 70 with urothelial cancer. The V call is TRBV7-3, the J call TRBJ2-3, with a tentative D call TRBD2 (6 bases). The CDR3 nucleotides are TGTGCCAGCAGCAAATCGGGACTCTACACAGATACGCAGTATTTT. It is translated as CASSKSGLYTDTQYF. Looking up the rest from reference TRBV7-3 and TRBJ2-3 gives the full variable domain: GAGVSQTPSNKVTEKGKYVELRCDPISGHTALYWYRQSLGQGPEFLIYFQGTGAADDSGLPNDRFFAVRPEGSVSTLKIQRTERGDSAVYLCASSKSGLYTDTQYFGPGTRLTVL.